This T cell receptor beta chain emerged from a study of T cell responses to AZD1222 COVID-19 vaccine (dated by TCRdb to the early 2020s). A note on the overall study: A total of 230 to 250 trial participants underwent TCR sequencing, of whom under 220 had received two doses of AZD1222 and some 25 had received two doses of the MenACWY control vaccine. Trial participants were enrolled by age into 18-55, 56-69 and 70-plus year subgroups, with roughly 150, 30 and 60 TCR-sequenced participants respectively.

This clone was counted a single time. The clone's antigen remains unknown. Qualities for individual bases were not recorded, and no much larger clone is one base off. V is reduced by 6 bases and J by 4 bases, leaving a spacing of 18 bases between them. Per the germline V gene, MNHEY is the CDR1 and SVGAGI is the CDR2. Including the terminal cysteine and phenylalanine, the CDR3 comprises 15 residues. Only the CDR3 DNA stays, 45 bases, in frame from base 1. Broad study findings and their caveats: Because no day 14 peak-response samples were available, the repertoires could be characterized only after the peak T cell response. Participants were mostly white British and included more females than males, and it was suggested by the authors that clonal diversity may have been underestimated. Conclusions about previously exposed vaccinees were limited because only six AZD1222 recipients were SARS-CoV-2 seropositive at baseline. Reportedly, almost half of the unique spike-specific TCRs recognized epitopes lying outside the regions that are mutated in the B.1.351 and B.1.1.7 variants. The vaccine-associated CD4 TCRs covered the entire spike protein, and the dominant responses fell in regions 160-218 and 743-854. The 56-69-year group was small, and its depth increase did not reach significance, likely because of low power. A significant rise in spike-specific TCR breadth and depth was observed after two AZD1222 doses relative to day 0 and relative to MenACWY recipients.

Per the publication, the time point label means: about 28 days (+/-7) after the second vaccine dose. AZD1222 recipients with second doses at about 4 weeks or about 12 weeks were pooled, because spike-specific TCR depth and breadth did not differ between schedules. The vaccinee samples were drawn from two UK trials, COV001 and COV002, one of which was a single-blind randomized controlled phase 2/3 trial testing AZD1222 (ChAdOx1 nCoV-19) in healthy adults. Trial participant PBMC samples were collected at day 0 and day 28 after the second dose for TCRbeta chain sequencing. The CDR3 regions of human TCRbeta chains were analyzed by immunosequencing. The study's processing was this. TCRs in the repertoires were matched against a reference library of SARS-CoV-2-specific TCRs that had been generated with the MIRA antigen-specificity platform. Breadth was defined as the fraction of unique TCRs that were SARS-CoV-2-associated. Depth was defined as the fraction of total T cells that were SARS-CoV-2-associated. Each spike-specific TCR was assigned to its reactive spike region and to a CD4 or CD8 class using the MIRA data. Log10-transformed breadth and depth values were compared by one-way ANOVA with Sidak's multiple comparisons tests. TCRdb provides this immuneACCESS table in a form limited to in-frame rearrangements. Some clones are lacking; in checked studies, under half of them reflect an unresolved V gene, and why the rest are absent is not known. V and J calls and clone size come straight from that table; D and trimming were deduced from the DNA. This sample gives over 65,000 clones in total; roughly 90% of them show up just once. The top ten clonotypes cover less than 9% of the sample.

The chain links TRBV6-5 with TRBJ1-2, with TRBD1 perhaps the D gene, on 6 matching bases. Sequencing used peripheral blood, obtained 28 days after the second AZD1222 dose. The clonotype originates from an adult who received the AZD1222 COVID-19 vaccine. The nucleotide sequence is TGTGCCAGCAGCAAAGGGACACCGACTTCCTATGGCTACACCTTC. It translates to CASSKGTPTSYGYTF.